This T cell receptor (beta chain) was documented in a study of blood T cell repertoires in COVID-19. Study summary: Italy, Spain and the United States were the sources of the convalescent and acute COVID-19 samples.

Authors' methods: Reference gene primer amplification gave estimated nucleated cell counts. Method: immunoSEQ multiplex PCR; TCRdb's copy keeps in-frame clones and lacks some. V and J calls plus clone size are reproduced from that table; the DNA served to infer D and trimming. Among 100,000 or so clones listed, approximately 83% were seen once. The source is a man aged 45-65 years with acute or convalescent COVID-19. Input material: peripheral blood.

CDR3 protein: CASLGGYNEQFF. In DNA, the CDR3 is TGTGCCAGCTTAGGAGGGTACAATGAGCAGTTCTTC. The rearrangement links TRBV25-1 to TRBJ2-1; tentative D call: TRBD2 (6 bases). The CDR3 sequence is 12 residues long. V was cut by 8 bases and J by 4 bases, with 9 bases left in between. CDR1 and CDR2 from the germline V gene are MGHDK and SYGVNS.